One and the same sample provided the 17 T cell receptor beta chains below, sequenced in a study of shared clonotypes between healthy human individuals. The repertoire was sequenced with immunoSEQ multiplex PCR; TCRdb's copy has only in-frame clones and lacks some. The table has about 580,000 clones, 95% to 98% seen once. Terminally differentiated effector memory CD45RA+ cells were left out of the naive CD8 fraction, which was CD45RO-negative and positively selected for CCR7. Sequencing input: naive CD8+ T cells sorted from blood. Receptors originate from a man younger than 40 in good health.

V gene TRBV5-4 combines with J gene TRBJ2-7; TRBD2 matches 10 bases. The CDR3 length is 15 residues. V was pared by 2 bases and J by 4 bases, with 6 bases of the junction left unmatched. Per the germline V gene, CDR1 is SGHNT and CDR2 is YYREEE (reference sequence). DNA of the CDR3: TGTGCCAGCAGCTTCCTAGCGGGAGAGTTTTACGAGCAGTACTTC. Translated: CASSFLAGEFYEQYF.

The genes are TRBV6-6 and TRBJ2-1; possibly TRBD1 for D (5 bases). V dropped 2 bases and J dropped 11 bases, with 16 bases sitting between them. The CDR3 totals 14 residues. Germline V gives CDR1 MNHNY, CDR2 SVGAGI (reference sequence). This CDR3 reads CASSYEAGFSQQFF. In nucleotides, the CDR3 is TGTGCCAGCAGTTACGAAGCAGGGTTCTCTCAGCAGTTCTTC.

V gene TRBV29-1 combines with J gene TRBJ2-1, with a tentative D call TRBD1 (6 bases). The CDR3 has 11 amino acids. Per the germline V gene, CDR1 is SQVTM and CDR2 is ANQGSEA. Trimming shortened V by 5 bases and J by 5 bases, and 7 bases separated the two germline ends. CDR3 residues: CSVRTDNEQFF. The CDR3 nucleotides are TGCAGCGTTAGGACAGACAATGAGCAGTTCTTC.

V is TRBV18 and J is TRBJ2-6; D remains ambiguous. V was trimmed by 1 base and J by 0 bases, leaving 13 bases between them. The germline V gene encodes CDR1 KGHSH and CDR2 LQKENI. The CDR3 loop spans 18 amino acids. CDR3 sequence reads: CASSPRQQLVSGANVLTF. The CDR3 DNA reads TGTGCCAGCTCACCACGCCAGCAGTTAGTCTCTGGGGCCAACGTCCTGACTTTC. The full variable domain, completed using reference TRBV18 and TRBJ2-6, is NAGVMQNPRHLVRRRGQEARLRCSPMKGHSHVYWYRQLPEEGLKFMVYLQKENIIDESGMPKERFSAEFPKEGPSILRIQQVVRGDSAAYFCASSPRQQLVSGANVLTFGAGSRLTVL.

The gene calls are TRBV10-3 and TRBJ2-3; 12 bases map to TRBD2. The CDR3 is 19 amino acids. CDR1 and CDR2 (germline): ENHRY, SYGVKD. J gave up 2 bases and V 7 bases, and 16 bases lay outside the gene matches. CDR3 in amino acids: CAITRPTSGSPHLTDTQYF. CDR3 coding DNA: TGTGCCATCACCCGCCCGACTAGCGGGAGCCCTCACCTCACAGATACGCAGTATTTT.

V usage is TRBV4-1 and J usage is TRBJ1-3; D uncertain. The CDR3 loop spans 15 amino acids. Germline CDR1 reads MGHRA; CDR2 reads YSYEKL. Trimming pared 1 base from V and 2 bases from J, leaving 9 bases between. CDR3 nucleotides: TGCGCCAGCAGCCAAGTGAGCGCTACTGGAAACACCATATATTTT. Encoded protein: CASSQVSATGNTIYF.

The rearrangement uses TRBV27 and TRBJ1-1, with D perhaps TRBD1 (5 bases). CDR3 length: 17 residues. V gave up 5 bases and J gave up 0 bases, with 19 bases separating them. Germline V gene lookup returns CDR1 MNHEY and CDR2 SMNVEV (reference sequence). In DNA form, the CDR3 reads TGTGCCAGCAGTCCTACTACCAACAGGATCATGAACACTGAAGCTTTCTTT. The encoded protein is CASSPTTNRIMNTEAFF.

This chain links TRBV29-1 with TRBJ2-2, with unresolved D. The V end lost 5 bases, the J end lost 6 bases, and 16 bases lay between the germline ends. Germline values: CDR1 SQVTM, CDR2 ANQGSEA. The CDR3 consists of 14 residues. The CDR3 nucleotides are TGCAGCGTTATAGACCCAGAAGACGCCGGGGAGCTGTTTTTT. Translated: CSVIDPEDAGELFF.

The chain combines TRBV5-5 with TRBJ2-2, with 11 bases lining up with TRBD2. V shed 4 bases and J 2 bases; nucleotides not matched to a gene: 4. The CDR3 is 16 residues long. Germline lookup yields CDR1 SGHKS and CDR2 YYEKEE (reference sequence). CDR3 in DNA: TGTGCCAGCAGCCCGGGACTAGCGGATAACACCGGGGAGCTGTTTTTT. Translated: CASSPGLADNTGELFF.

The chain couples TRBV29-1 to TRBJ2-1, with D maybe TRBD2 (6 bases). The CDR3 contains 13 residues. Germline V lookup: CDR1 SQVTM, CDR2 ANQGSEA. The germline V and J ends were trimmed by 2 bases and 9 bases, with 14 bases remaining between them. The CDR3 nucleotides read TGCAGCGTTGAATTGGCTAGCGTAGGTGAGCAGTTCTTC. Translating gives CSVELASVGEQFF.

The rearrangement joins TRBV5-1 to TRBJ2-3; TRBD2 agrees at 9 bases. Germline CDR1 SGHRS, CDR2 YFSETQ. CDR3 length equals 16 residues. J lost 6 bases, V lost 3 bases, and 11 bases had no gene match. CDR3 protein: CASSSLAGQTVDTQYF. The CDR3, as DNA: TGCGCCAGCAGCTCCCTAGCGGGACAAACTGTGGATACGCAGTATTTT.

This chain connects TRBV7-9 to TRBJ2-7; D is tentatively TRBD1 or TRBD2 (7 bases each). The CDR3 covers 17 residues. Trimming removed 6 bases at V and 3 bases at J, with 24 bases between. In germline, CDR1 is SEHNR, CDR2 FQNEAQ (reference sequence). Here the CDR3 reads CASSGGKRDSQRYEQYF. The CDR3 DNA is TGTGCCAGCAGTGGTGGGAAGCGGGACAGCCAACGCTACGAGCAGTACTTC. The complete variable domain, with remaining parts taken from reference TRBV7-9 and TRBJ2-7, reads DTGVSQNPRHKITKRGQNVTFRCDPISEHNRLYWYRQTLGQGPEFLTYFQNEAQLEKSRLLSDRFSAERPKGSFSTLEIQRTEQGDSAMYLCASSGGKRDSQRYEQYFGPGTRLTVT.

The count of this clone is one. V and J are TRBV27 and TRBJ2-7; D is uncertain. Germline V lookup: CDR1 MNHEY, CDR2 SMNVEV (reference sequence). Trimming removed 4 bases from V and 2 bases from J, with 18 bases in between. The CDR3 is made up of 16 amino acids. CDR3 coding DNA: TGTGCCAGCAGTTCAAGGCCCCCTGTCACAACCTACGAGCAGTACTTC. Translation: CASSSRPPVTTYEQYF.

CDR3 in amino acids: CASSFRGAGFYEQYF. CDR3 DNA: TGTGCCAGCAGTTTTAGGGGAGCAGGATTCTACGAGCAGTACTTC. The chain joins TRBV27 to TRBJ2-7; D may correspond to TRBD1 or TRBD2 (5 bases each). V was trimmed by 3 bases and J by 3 bases, leaving 15 bases between them. In germline, CDR1 is MNHEY, CDR2 SMNVEV (reference sequence). The CDR3 length is 15 residues.

This clone is a singleton in its sample. The chain links TRBV28 to TRBJ2-7; no definite D call. The V gene lost 3 bases and the J gene lost 5 bases, with 17 bases spanning the gap. The length of the CDR3 is 15 residues. Looked up from germline, CDR1 is MDHEN and CDR2 is SYDVKM. The CDR3 nucleotides are TGTGCCAGCAGTTTTTTTTCCTCCACGACTCACGAGCAGTACTTC. Its translation is CASSFFSSTTHEQYF. The complete variable domain, with remaining parts taken from reference TRBV28 and TRBJ2-7, reads DVKVTQSSRYLVKRTGEKVFLECVQDMDHENMFWYRQDPGLGLRLIYFSYDVKMKEKGDIPEGYSVSREKKERFSLILESASTNQTSMYLCASSFFSSTTHEQYFGPGTRLTVT.

The CDR3 DNA sequence: TGTGCCAGCAGTTACCGGTGGTCAGATACGCAGTATTTT. Its translation: CASSYRWSDTQYF. The chain employs TRBV6-5 and TRBJ2-3; D uncertain. The V gene's germline CDR1 is MNHEY and CDR2 SVGAGI. V lost 2 bases and J lost 4, with 7 bases in between. The CDR3 loop spans 13 amino acids.

This clone has a single count. The V call is TRBV9, the J call TRBJ1-1, with 7 bases matching TRBD1. The CDR3 has 16 residues. J was trimmed by 0 bases and V by 4 bases; bases with no gene match: 9. The germline CDR1 and CDR2 sequences are SGDLS and YYNGEE. The CDR3 DNA reads as TGTGCCAGCAGCCCTCGGACAGGTTTCATGAACACTGAAGCTTTCTTT. Translating gives CASSPRTGFMNTEAFF.